This T cell receptor beta chain was captured by sequencing in a study of blood T cell repertoires in COVID-19. Germline V lookup: CDR1 SGHAT, CDR2 FQDESV (reference sequence). Deletions cut 2 bases from V and 2 bases from J, with 6 bases between. The CDR3 consists of 14 residues. Some clones are missing from TCRdb's copy, which holds only in-frame ones; the method was immunoSEQ multiplex PCR. The sample lists about 300,000 clones, around 83% occurring once. This clone showed up just once. This clonotype originated in a woman in her forties or fifties with acute or convalescent COVID-19. The chain is built from TRBV11-1 and TRBJ2-2; no clear D gene. The specimen sequenced was peripheral blood. The CDR3 here is CASSLSRNTGELFF. CDR3 nucleotides: TGTGCCAGCAGCTTATCCAGAAACACCGGGGAGCTGTTTTTT.